This T cell receptor (beta chain) was recovered during a study of T cell responses to AZD1222 COVID-19 vaccine. Findings and limits, study-wide: Targeting of unmutated variant regions was reportedly seen in nearly half of spike-specific TCRs. Repertoires in all cases were sampled only once the peak T cell response had passed. With two AZD1222 doses given, Spike-specific TCR breadth and depth both rose.

The CDR3 covers 15 residues. Germline-derived CDR1 and CDR2 are MDHEN and SYDVKM. Unmatched junction bases numbered 9, after V lost 4 bases and J lost 4 bases. A note on this clone: Its target is unknown.

The protocol was immunoSEQ multiplex PCR, while the TCRdb copy is restricted to in-frame clones and leaves out a portion. The repertoire includes 95,000 to 110,000 clones, approximately 89% of them detected once, and around 20% sits in the top ten. The genes are TRBV28 and TRBJ1-2, with TRBD1 identical over 7 bases. The starting material was peripheral blood, obtained on day 0 of AZD1222 vaccination. This receptor was identified in an adult in good health. This CDR3 is CASSSQDRSGYGYTF. CDR3 coding DNA: TGTGCCAGCAGTTCCCAGGACAGGTCCGGCTATGGCTACACCTTC.